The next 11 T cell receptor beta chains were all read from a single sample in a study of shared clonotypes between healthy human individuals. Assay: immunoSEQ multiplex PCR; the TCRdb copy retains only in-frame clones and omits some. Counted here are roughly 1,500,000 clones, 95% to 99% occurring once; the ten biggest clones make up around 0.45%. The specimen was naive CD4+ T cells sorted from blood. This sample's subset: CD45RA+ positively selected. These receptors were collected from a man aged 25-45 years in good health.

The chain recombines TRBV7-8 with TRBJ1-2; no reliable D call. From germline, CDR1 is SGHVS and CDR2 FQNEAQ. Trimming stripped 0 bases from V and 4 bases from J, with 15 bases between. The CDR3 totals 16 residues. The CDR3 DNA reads TGTGCCAGCAGCTTAGCGCGTGTCCCAGATATCTATGGCTACACCTTC. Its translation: CASSLARVPDIYGYTF. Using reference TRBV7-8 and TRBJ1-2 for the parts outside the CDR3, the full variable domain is GAGVSQSPRYKVAKRGQDVALRCDPISGHVSLFWYQQALGQGPEFLTYFQNEAQLDKSGLPSDRFFAERPEGSVSTLKIQRTQQEDSAVYLCASSLARVPDIYGYTFGSGTRLTVV.

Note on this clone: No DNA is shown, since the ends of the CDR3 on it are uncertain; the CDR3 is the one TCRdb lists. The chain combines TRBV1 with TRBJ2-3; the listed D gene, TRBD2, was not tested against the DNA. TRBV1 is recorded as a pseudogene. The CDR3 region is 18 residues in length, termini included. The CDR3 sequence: CTSSQDEVGGGSTDTQYF.

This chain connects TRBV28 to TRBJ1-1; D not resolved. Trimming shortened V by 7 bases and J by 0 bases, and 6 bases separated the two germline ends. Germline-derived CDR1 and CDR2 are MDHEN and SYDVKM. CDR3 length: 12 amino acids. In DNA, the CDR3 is TGTGCCAGCACGAGGATGAACACTGAAGCTTTCTTT. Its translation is CASTRMNTEAFF.

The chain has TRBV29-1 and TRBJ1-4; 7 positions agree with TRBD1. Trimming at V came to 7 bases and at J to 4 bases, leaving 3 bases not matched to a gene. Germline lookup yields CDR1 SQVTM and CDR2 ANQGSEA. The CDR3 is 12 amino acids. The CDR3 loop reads CSAQGLNEKLFF. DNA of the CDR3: TGCAGCGCACAGGGGCTTAATGAAAAACTGTTTTTT.

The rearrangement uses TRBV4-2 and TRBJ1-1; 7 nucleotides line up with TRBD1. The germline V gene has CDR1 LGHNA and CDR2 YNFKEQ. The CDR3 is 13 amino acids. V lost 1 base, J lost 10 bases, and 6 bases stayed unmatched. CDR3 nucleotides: TGTGCCAGCAGCCAAGGTGACAGGGCTCGAGCTTTCTTT. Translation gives CASSQGDRARAFF.

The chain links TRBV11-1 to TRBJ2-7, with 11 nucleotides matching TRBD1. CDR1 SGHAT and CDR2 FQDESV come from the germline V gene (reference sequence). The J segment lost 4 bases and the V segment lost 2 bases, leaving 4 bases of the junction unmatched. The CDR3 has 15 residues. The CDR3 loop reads CASSLRDRGSYEQYF. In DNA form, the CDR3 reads TGTGCCAGCAGCTTAAGGGACAGGGGGTCATACGAGCAGTACTTC.

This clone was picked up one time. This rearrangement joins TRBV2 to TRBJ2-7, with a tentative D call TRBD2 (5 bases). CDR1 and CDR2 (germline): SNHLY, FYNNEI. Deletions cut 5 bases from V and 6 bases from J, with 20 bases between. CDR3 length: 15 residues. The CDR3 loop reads CASSSRGGSRGEQYF. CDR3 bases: TGTGCCAGCAGTAGCCGGGGTGGCAGTCGTGGCGAGCAGTACTTC.

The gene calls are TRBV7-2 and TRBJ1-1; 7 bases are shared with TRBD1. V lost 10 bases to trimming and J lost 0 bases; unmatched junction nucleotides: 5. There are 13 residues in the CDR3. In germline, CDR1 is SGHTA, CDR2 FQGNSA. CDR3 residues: CATGQSMNTEAFF. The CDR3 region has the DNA TGTGCCACGGGACAGTCTATGAACACTGAAGCTTTCTTT.

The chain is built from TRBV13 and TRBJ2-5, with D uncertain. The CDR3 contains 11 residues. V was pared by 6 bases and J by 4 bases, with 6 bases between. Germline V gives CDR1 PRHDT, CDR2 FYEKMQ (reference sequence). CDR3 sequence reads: CASRVGETQYF. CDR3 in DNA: TGTGCCAGCAGAGTTGGAGAGACCCAGTACTTC.

The CDR3, as DNA: TGTGCCAGCAGCTCGGACAGGGGGTGGGAGACCCAGTACTTC. Translation: CASSSDRGWETQYF. This rearrangement joins TRBV28 to TRBJ2-5, with 10 bases fitting TRBD1. The CDR3 covers 14 residues. The trim removed 6 bases at V and 5 bases at J, leaving 6 bases unmatched. Germline V gives CDR1 MDHEN, CDR2 SYDVKM. The entire variable domain, with the rest obtained from reference TRBV28 and TRBJ2-5, is as follows: DVKVTQSSRYLVKRTGEKVFLECVQDMDHENMFWYRQDPGLGLRLIYFSYDVKMKEKGDIPEGYSVSREKKERFSLILESASTNQTSMYLCASSSDRGWETQYFGPGTRLLVL.

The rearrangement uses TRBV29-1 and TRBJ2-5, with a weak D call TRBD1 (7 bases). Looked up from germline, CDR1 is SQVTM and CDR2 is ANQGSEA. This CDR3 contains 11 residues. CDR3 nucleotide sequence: TGCAGGGAGGGACAGCTAGAGACCCAGTACTTC. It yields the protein CREGQLETQYF.